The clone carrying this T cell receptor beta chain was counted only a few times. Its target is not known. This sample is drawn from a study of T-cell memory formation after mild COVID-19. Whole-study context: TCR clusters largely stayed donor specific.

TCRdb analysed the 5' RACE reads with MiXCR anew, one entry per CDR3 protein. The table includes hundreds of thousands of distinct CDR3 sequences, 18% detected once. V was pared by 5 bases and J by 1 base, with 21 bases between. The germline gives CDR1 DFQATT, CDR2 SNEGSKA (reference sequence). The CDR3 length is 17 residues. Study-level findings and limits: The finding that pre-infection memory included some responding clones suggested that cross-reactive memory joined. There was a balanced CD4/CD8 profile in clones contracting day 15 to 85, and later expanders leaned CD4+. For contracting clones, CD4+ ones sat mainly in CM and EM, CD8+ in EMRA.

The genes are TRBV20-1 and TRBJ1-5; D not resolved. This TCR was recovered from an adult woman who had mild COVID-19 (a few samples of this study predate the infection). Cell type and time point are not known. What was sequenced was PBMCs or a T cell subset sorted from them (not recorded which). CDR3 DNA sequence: TGCAGTGCTTCAAGCTTCGAACCGGGTTTAAGCAATCAGCCCCAGCATTTT. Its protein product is CSASSFEPGLSNQPQHF.